Described below is a single T cell receptor (beta chain) sequence and its context. The antigen remains unidentified. TCRbeta library preparation incorporated unique molecular identifiers. From the PCR reads, TCRdb called clonotypes with MiXCR, one entry per CDR3 protein. The table shows 95,000 to 150,000 distinct CDR3 sequences, with about 21% occurring only once. The sample originates from a study of T-cell reconstitution after alpha-beta-depleted transplantation in children. General study points: Reports say that about two months after transplant, the alpha-beta T cells came out of several hundred graft clones that had expanded. Surviving recipient cells, namely T cells and thymic progenitors, were the source of high day-60 TCRbeta diversity in some patients. T-cell counts and diversity at one year following transplant were attributed mainly to newly produced T cells.

J lost 7 bases, V lost 3 bases, and 11 bases had no gene match. Germline assignment: CDR1 DFQATT and CDR2 SNEGSKA (reference sequence). The CDR3 spans 14 residues. The sequencing used PBMCs, mostly from graft donor cells, collected 180 days after TCRalphabeta/CD19-depleted stem cell transplant. This chain joins TRBV20-1 and TRBJ1-2; 7 nucleotides line up with TRBD1. This TCR was recovered from a male patient aged 2-10 years who had a stem cell transplant for chronic granulomatous disease, so the T cells may come from the graft donor. The DNA of the CDR3 is TGCAGTGCTAGGTCCTCGAAGGGGGCGCCTGGCTACACCTTC. As protein: CSARSSKGAPGYTF.